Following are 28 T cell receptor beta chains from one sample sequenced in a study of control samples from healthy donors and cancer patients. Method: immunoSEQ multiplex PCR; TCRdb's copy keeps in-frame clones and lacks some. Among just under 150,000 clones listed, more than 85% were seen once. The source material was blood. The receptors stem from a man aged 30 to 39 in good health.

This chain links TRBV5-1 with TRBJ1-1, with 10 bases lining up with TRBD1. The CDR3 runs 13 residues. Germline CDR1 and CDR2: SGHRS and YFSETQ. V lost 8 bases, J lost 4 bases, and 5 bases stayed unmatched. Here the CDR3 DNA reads TGCGCCAGTGGGACAGGGGCCCCCACTGAAGCTTTCTTT. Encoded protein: CASGTGAPTEAFF.

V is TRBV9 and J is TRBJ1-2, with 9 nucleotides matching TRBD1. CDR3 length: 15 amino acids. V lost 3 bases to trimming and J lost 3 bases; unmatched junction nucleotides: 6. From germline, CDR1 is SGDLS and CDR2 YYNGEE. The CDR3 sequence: CASSAGTGMDYGYTF. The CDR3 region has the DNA TGTGCCAGCAGCGCCGGGACAGGGATGGACTATGGCTACACCTTC.

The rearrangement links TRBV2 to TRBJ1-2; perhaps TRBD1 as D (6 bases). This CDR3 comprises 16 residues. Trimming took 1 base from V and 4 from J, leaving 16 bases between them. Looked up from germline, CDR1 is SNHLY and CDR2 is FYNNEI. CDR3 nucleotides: TGTGCCAGCAGTGAAGGGCAGGGGATGGTCGGCTATGGCTACACCTTC. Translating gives CASSEGQGMVGYGYTF.

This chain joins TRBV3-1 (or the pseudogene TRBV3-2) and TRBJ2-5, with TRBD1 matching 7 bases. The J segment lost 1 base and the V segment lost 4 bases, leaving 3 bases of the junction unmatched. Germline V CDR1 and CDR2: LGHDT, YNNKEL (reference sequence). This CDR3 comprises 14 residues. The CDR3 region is CASSRQGIQETQYF. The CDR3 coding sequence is TGTGCCAGCAGCCGACAGGGAATCCAAGAGACCCAGTACTTC.

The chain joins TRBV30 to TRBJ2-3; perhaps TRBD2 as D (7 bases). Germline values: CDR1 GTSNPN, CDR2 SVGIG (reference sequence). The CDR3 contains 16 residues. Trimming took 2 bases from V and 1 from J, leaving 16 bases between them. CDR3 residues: CAWSRGGASGTDTQYF. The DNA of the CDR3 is TGTGCCTGGAGTCGTGGGGGGGCGTCGGGCACAGATACGCAGTATTTT.

This CDR3 reads CASSSNGASYEQYF. In DNA, the CDR3 is TGCGCCAGCAGCTCAAACGGGGCATCCTACGAGCAGTACTTC. V is TRBV5-1 and J is TRBJ2-7; either TRBD1 or TRBD2 may fit D (5 bases each). V was pared by 3 bases and J by 1 base, with 11 bases between. This CDR3 spans 14 amino acids. In germline, CDR1 is SGHRS, CDR2 YFSETQ.

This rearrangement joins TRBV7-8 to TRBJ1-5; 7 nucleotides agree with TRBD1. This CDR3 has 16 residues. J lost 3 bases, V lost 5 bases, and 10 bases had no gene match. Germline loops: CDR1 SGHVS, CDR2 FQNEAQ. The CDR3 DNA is TGTGCCAGCAGCCCCGGGACAGTCCTTTACAATCAGCCCCAGCATTTT. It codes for CASSPGTVLYNQPQHF.

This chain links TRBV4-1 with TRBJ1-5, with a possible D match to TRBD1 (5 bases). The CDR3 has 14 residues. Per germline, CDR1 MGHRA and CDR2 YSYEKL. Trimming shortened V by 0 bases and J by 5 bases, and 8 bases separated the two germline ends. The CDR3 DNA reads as TGCGCCAGCAGCCAAGACAGGGATGATCAGCCCCAGCATTTT. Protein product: CASSQDRDDQPQHF.

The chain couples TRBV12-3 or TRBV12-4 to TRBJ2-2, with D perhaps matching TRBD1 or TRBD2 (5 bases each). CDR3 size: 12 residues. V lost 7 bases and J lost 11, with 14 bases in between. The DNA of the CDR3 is TGTGCCAGCACCCGGGACGGCTACGAGCTGTTTTTT. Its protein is CASTRDGYELFF.

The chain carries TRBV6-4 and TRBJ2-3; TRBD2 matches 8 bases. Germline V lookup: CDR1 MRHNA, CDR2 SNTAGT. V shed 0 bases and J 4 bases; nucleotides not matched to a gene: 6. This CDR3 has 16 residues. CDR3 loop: CASSDSMTGGADTQYF. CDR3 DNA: TGTGCCAGCAGTGACTCAATGACGGGGGGGGCAGATACGCAGTATTTT.

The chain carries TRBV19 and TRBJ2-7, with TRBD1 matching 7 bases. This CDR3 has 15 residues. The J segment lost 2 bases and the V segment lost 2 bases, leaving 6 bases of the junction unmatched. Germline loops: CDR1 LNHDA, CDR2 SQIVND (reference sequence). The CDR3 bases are TGTGCCAGTAGTATAAGCACAGGGGTGACCTACGAGCAGTACTTC. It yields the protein CASSISTGVTYEQYF.

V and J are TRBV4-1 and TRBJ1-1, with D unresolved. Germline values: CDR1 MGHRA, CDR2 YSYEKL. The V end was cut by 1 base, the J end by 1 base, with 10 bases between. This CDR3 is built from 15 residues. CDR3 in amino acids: CASSQGEATNTEAFF. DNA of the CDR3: TGCGCCAGCAGCCAAGGGGAGGCAACGAACACTGAAGCTTTCTTT.

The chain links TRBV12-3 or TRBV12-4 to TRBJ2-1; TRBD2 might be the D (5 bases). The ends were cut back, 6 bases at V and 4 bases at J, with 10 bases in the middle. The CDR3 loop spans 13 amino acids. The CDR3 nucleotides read TGTGCCAGCAGCCCCGGGAATTACAATGAGCAGTTCTTC. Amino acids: CASSPGNYNEQFF.

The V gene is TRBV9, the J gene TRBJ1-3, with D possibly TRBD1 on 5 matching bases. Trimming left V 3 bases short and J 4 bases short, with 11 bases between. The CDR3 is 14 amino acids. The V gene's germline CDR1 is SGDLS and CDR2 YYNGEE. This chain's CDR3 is CASSEAGTGNTIYF. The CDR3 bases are TGTGCCAGCAGCGAGGCAGGGACGGGAAACACCATATATTTT.

CDR3 coding DNA: TGTGCCAGCAGCGCCCCCGGGACAGATCCTTCTGGAGGCTACACCTTC. Translation gives CASSAPGTDPSGGYTF. This chain connects TRBV14 to TRBJ1-2; 7 nucleotides line up with TRBD1. J gave up 8 bases and V 5 bases, and 17 bases lay outside the gene matches. The CDR3 is 16 amino acids. CDR1 is SGHDN, CDR2 FVKESK, per germline.

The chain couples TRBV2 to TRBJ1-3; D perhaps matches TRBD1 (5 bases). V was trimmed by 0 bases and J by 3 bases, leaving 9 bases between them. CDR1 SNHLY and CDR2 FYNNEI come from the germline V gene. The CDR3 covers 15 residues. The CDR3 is CASSEAPGLGNTIYF. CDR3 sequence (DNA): TGTGCCAGCAGTGAAGCTCCGGGGCTTGGAAACACCATATATTTT.

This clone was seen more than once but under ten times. The CDR3 bases are TGTGCCAGTAGTATAGTACAGAACTATGGCTACACCTTC. Translation gives CASSIVQNYGYTF. V gene TRBV19 combines with J gene TRBJ1-2, with D unclear. The length of the CDR3 is 13 residues. CDR1 LNHDA and CDR2 SQIVND come from the germline V gene (reference sequence). With 1 base removed from V and 2 bases from J, the gap between germline ends came to 5 bases.

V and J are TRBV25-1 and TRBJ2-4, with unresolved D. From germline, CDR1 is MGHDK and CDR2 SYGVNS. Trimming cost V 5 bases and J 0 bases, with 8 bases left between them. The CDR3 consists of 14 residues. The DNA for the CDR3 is TGTGCCAGCAGTCCTGGTCGAGCCAAAAACATTCAGTACTTC. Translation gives CASSPGRAKNIQYF.

CDR3 in DNA: TGTGCCAGCAGCCAACCCACGGGTTTCAACACTGAAGCTTTCTTT. It yields the protein CASSQPTGFNTEAFF. The rearrangement joins TRBV7-9 to TRBJ1-1, with D unresolved. Germline lookup yields CDR1 SEHNR and CDR2 FQNEAQ (reference sequence). This CDR3 region has 15 residues. V was shortened by 5 bases and J by 2 bases, with 15 bases between the two germline ends.

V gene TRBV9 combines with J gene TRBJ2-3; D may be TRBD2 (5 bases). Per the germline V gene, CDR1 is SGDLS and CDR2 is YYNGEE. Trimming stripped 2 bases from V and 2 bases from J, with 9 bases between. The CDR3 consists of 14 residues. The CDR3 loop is CASSVAGDTDTQYF. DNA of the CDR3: TGTGCCAGCAGCGTCGCCGGGGACACAGATACGCAGTATTTT.

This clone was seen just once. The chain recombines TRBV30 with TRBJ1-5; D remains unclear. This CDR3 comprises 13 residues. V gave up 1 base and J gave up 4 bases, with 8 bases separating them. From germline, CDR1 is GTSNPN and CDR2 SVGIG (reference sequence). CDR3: CAWSEDINQPQHF. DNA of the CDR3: TGTGCCTGGAGTGAAGATATAAATCAGCCCCAGCATTTT.

The CDR3: CASSLRRTDTQYF. The DNA for the CDR3 is TGTGCCAGCAGTCTAAGGAGGACAGATACGCAGTATTTT. The rearrangement links TRBV28 to TRBJ2-3; D possibly corresponds to TRBD2 (5 bases). Trimming took off 5 bases at V and 3 bases at J, with 9 bases between the two ends. There are 13 residues in the CDR3. In germline, CDR1 is MDHEN, CDR2 SYDVKM.

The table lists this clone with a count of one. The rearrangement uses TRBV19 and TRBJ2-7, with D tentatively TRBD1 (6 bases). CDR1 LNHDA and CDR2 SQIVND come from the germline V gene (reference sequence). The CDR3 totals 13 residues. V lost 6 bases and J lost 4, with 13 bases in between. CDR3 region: CASSNRAAYEQYF. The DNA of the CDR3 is TGTGCCAGTAGCAACAGGGCAGCTTACGAGCAGTACTTC.

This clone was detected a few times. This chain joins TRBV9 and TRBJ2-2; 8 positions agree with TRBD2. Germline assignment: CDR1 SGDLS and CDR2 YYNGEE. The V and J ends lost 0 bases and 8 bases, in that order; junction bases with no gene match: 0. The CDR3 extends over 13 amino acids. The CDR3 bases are TGTGCCAGCAGCGTAGCTAGCGGGGGGGAGCTGTTTTTT. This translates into CASSVASGGELFF.

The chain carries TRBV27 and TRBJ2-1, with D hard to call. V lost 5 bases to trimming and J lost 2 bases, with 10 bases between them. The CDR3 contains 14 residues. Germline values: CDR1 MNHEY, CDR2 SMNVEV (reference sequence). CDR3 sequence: CASSPLGTYNEQFF. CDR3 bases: TGTGCCAGCAGTCCCTTGGGGACCTACAATGAGCAGTTCTTC.

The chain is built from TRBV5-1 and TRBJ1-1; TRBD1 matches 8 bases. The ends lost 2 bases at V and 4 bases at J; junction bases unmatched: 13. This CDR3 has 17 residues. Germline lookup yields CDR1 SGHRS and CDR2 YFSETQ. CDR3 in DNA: TGCGCCAGCAGCTTTTCTGGACAGGGAGGGGTGGGCACTGAAGCTTTCTTT. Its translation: CASSFSGQGGVGTEAFF.

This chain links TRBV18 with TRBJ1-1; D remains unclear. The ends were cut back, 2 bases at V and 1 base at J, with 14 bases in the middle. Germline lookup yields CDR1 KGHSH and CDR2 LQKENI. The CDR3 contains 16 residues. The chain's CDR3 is CASSPSGSGKNTEAFF. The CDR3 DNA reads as TGTGCCAGCTCACCAAGTGGGTCAGGCAAGAACACTGAAGCTTTCTTT.

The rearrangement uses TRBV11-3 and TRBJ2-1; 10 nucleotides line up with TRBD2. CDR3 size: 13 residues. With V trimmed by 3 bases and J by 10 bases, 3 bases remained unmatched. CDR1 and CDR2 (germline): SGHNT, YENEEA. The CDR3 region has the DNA TGTGCCAGCAGCTTCGCTAGCGGGGGAGAGCAGTTCTTC. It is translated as CASSFASGGEQFF.